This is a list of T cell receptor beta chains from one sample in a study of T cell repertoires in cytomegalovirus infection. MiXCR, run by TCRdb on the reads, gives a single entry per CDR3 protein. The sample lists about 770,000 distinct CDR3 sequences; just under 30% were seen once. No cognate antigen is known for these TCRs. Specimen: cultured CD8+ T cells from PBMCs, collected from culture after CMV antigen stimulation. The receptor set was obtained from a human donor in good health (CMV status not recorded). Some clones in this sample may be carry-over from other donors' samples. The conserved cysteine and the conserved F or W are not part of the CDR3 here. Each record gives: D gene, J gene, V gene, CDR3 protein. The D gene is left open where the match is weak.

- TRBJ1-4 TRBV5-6 ASSQDSHYSSNEKLF
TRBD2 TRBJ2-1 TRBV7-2 ASSSGLAGIYNEQF
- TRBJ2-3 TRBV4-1 ASSQDGSAGDTQY
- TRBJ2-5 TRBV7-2 ASSVNGGETQY
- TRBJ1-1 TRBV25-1 ASSEWGANTEAF
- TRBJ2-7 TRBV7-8 ASSEPEDRPSYEQY
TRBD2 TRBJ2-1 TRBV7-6 ASSSGTSGGATYNEQF
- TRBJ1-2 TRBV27 ASSWSGRGIYGYT
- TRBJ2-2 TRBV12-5 ASGLVSGGTGELF
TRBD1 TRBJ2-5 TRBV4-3 ASSQDWGQGQETQY
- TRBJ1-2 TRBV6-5 ASSYGLQRINYGYT
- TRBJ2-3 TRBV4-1 ASSQITGRADTQY
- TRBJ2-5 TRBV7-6 ASSFLAANQETQY
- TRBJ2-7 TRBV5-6 ASSLEGRDYEQY
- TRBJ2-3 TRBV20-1 SARGTIFPADTQY
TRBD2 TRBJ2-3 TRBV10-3 AISGGGGATDTQY
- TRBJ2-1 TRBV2 ASSEGGALMDEQF
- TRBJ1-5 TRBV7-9 ASSGPDNQPQH
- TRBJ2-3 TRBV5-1 ASSFTGGFTDTQY
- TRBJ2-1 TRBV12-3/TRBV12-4 ASTLGGQSYNERF
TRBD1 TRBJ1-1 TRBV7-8 ASSLGRGRKTEAF
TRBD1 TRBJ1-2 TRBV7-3 ASSLNPRGNDYGYT
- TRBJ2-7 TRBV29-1 SVEGYLEGEQY
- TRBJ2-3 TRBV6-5 ASREASTDTQY
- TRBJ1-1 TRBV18 ASSPGEEAF
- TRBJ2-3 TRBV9 ASSEGSRGDTQY
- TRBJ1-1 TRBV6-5 ASTTGWKGRSTEAF
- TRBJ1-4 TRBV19 ASSWTARATNEKLF
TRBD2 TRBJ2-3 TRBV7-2 ASSPQTSGGTDTQY
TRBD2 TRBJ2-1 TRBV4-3 ASSQDGASGEFSYNEQF
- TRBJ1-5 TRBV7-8 ASSLLLSGGSQPQH
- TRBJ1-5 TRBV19 ASSIEWQGGNQPQH
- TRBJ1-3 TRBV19 ASKGGRSGNTIY
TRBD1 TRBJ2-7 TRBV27 ASGFGTGYEQY
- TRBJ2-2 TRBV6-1 ASSEEGHRGYTGELF
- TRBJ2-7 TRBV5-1 ASQDRTGLHEQY
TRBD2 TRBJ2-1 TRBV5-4 ASSDIAGELYNEQF
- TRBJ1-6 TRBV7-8 ASSIYRESGSPLH
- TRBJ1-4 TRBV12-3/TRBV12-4 ASGDLNEKLF
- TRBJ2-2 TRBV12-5 ASGMTVAGELF
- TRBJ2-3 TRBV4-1 ASSQDLGGRDTQY
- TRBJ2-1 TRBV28 ASSFAGRGDEQF
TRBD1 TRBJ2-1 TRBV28 ASSRDRGPSGYNEQF
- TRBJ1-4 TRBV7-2 ASSFGGFSEKLF
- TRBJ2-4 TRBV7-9 ASSPTALTAKNIQY
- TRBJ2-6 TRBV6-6 AAGPGANVLT
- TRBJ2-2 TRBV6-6 ASSMTANTGELF
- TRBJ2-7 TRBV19 ASSPLDYTPYEQY
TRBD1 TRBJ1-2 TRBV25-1 ASNTGADGYT
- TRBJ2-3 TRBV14 ASSQAGIGGFGTDTQY
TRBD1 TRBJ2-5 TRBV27 ASSFGTGSQETQY
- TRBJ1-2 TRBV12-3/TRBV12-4 ASSSRAHGYT
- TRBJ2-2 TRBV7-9 ASSGGTIANTGELF